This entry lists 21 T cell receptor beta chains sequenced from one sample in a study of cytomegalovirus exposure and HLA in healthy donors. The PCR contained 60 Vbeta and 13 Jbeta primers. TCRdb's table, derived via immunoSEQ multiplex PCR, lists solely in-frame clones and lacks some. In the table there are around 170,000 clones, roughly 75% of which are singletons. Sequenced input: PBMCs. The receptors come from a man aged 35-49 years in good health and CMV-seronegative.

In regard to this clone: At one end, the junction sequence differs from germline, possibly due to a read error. The CDR3: CASSLDNFYEQYF. The CDR3 nucleotides are TGTGCCAGCAGCCTAGACAATTTCTACGAGCAGTACTTC. The chain uses TRBV11-2 and TRBJ2-7; D gene uncertain. This CDR3 is 13 amino acids long. Germline assignment: CDR1 SGHAT and CDR2 FQNNGV.

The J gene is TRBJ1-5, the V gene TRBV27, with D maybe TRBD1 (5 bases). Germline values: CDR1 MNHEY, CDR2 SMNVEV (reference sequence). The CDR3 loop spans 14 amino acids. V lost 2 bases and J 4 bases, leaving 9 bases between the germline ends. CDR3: CASSLRAGNQPQHF. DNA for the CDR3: TGTGCCAGCAGTTTACGGGCAGGGAATCAGCCCCAGCATTTT.

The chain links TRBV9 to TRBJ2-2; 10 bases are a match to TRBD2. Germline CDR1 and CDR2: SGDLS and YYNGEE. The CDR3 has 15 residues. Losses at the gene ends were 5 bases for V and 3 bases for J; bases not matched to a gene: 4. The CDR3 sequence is CASRSSGSYTGELFF. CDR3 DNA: TGTGCCAGCAGATCTAGCGGGAGCTACACCGGGGAGCTGTTTTTT.

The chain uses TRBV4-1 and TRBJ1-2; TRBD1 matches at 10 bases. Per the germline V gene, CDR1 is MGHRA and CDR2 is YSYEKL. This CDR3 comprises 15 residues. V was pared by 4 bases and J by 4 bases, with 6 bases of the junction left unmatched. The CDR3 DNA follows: TGCGCCAGCAGCCCGACTCGGACAGGGGGCTATGGCTACACCTTC. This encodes CASSPTRTGGYGYTF.

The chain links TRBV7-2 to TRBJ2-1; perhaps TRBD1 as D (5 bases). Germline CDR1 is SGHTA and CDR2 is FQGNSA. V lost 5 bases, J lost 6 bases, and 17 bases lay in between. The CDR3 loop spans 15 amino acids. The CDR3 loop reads CASSPRQPVVNEQFF. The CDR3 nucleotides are TGTGCCAGCAGCCCTAGACAGCCCGTCGTCAATGAGCAGTTCTTC.

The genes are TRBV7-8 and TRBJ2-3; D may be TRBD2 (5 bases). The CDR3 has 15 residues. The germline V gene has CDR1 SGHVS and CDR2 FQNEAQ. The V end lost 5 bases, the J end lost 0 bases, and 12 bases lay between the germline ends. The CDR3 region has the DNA TGTGCCAGCAGCCCCGGGGAAACTAGCACAGATACGCAGTATTTT. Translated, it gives CASSPGETSTDTQYF.

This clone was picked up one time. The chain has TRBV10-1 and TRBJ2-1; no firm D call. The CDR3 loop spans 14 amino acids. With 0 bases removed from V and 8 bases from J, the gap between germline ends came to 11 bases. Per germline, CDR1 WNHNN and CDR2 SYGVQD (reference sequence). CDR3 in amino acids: CASSESQSWYEQFF. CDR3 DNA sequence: TGCGCCAGCAGTGAGTCACAGTCTTGGTATGAGCAGTTCTTC.

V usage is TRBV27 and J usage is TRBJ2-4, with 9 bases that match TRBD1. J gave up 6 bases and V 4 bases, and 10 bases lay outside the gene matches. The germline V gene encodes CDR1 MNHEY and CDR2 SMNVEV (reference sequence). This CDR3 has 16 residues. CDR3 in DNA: TGTGCCAGCAGTTCGAGGTACAGGGGGCGCGGAAACATTCAGTACTTC. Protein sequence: CASSSRYRGRGNIQYF.

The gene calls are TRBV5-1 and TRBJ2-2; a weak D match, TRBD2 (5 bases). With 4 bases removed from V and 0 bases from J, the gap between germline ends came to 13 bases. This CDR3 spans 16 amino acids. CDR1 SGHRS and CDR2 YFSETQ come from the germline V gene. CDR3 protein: CASSPSGGPNTGELFF. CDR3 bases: TGCGCCAGCAGCCCCTCGGGCGGGCCGAACACCGGGGAGCTGTTTTTT.

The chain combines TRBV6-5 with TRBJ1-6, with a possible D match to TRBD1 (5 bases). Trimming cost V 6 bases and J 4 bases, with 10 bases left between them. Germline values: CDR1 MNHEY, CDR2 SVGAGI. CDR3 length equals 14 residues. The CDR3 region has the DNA TGTGCCAGCAGCCAGGGAGGATATAATTCACCCCTCCACTTT. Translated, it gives CASSQGGYNSPLHF.

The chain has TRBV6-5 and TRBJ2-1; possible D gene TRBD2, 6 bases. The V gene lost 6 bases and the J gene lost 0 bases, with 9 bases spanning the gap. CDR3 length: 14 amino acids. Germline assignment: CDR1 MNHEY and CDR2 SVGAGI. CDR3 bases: TGTGCCAGCAGGTTAGCGGTCTCCTACAATGAGCAGTTCTTC. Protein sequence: CASRLAVSYNEQFF.

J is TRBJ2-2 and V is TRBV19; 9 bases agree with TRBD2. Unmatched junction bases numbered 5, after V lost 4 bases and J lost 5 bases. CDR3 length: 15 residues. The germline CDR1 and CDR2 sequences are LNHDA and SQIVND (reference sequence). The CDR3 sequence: CASSTRLAGTGELFF. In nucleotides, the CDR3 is TGTGCCAGTAGTACCCGCCTAGCGGGGACCGGGGAGCTGTTTTTT.

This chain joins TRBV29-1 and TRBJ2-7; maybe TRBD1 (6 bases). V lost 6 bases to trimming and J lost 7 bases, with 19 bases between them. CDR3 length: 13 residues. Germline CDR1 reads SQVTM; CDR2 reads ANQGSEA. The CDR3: CSVKKHRDGEQYF. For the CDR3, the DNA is TGCAGCGTGAAAAAGCACAGGGACGGGGAGCAGTACTTC.

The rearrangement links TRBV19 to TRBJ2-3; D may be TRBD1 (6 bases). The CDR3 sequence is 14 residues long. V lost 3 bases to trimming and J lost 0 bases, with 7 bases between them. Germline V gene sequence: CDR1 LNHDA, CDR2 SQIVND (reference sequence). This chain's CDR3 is CASSMGQSTDTQYF. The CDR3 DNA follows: TGTGCCAGTAGTATGGGACAAAGCACAGATACGCAGTATTTT. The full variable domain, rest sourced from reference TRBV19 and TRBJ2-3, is DGGITQSPKYLFRKEGQNVTLSCEQNLNHDAMYWYRQDPGQGLRLIYYSQIVNDFQKGDIAEGYSVSREKKESFPLTVTSAQKNPTAFYLCASSMGQSTDTQYFGPGTRLTVL.

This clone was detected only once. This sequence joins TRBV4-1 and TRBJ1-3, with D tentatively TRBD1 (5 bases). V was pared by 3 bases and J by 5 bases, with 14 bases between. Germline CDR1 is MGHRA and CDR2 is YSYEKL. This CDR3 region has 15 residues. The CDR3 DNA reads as TGCGCCAGCAGCCACATATTCCGGGGGAGAAACACCATATATTTT. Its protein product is CASSHIFRGRNTIYF.

CDR3: CASRNRGVYEQYF. CDR3 coding DNA: TGTGCCAGCAGAAACAGGGGGGTGTACGAGCAGTACTTC. The rearrangement links TRBV27 to TRBJ2-7, with 8 bases fitting TRBD1. The germline CDR1 and CDR2 sequences are MNHEY and SMNVEV (reference sequence). V gave up 6 bases and J gave up 4 bases; unmatched junction bases: 5. The CDR3 contains 13 residues.

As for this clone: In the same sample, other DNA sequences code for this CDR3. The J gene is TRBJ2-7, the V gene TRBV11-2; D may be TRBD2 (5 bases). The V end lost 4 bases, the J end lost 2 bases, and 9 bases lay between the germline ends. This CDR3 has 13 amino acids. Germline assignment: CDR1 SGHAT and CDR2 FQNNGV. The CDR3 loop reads CASSSRDTYEQYF. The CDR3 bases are TGTGCCAGCAGCTCCCGGGATACCTACGAGCAGTACTTC.

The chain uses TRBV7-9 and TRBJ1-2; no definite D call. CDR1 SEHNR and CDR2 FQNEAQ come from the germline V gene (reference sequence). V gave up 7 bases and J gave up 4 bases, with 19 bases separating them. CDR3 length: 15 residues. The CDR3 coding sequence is TGTGCCAGCACCTCCGGAGGGCCCGGTTTCTATGGCTACACCTTC. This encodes CASTSGGPGFYGYTF.

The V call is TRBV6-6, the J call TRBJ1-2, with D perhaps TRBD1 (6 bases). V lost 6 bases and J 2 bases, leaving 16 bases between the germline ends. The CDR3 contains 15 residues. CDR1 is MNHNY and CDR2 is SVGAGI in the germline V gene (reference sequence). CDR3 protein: CASRKGGGSNYGYTF. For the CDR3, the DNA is TGTGCCAGCAGGAAGGGAGGGGGGTCGAACTATGGCTACACCTTC.

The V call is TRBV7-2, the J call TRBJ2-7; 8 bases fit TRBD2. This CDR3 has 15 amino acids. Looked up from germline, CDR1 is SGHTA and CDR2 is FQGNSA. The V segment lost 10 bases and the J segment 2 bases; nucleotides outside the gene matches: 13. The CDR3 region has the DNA TGTGCCACCCGAGGGGCGGGAGGCTCAGCCTACGAGCAGTACTTC. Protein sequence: CATRGAGGSAYEQYF.

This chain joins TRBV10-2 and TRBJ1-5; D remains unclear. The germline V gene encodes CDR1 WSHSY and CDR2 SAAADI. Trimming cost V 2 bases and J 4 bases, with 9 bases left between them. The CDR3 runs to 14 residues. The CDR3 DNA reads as TGCGCCAGCAGTGAGCTGACGGGTAATCAGCCCCAGCATTTT. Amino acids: CASSELTGNQPQHF.